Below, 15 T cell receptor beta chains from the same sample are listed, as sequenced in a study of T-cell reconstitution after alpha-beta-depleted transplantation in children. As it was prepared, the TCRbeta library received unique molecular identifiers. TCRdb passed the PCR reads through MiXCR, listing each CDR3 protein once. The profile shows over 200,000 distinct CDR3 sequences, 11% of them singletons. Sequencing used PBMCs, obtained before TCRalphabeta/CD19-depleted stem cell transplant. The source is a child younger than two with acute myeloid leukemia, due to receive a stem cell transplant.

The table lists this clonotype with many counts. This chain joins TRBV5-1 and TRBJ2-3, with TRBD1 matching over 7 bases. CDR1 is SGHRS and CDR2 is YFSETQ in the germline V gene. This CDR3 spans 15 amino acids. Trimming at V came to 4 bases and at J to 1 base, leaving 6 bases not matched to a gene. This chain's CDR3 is CASSADRARTDTQYF. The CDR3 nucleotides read TGCGCCAGCAGCGCCGACAGGGCGCGCACAGATACGCAGTATTTT.

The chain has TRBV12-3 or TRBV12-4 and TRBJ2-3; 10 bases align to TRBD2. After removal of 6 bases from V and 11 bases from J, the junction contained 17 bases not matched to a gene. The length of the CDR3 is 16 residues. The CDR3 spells CASRRTSGPATHRQYF. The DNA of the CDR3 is TGTGCCAGCAGAAGGACTAGCGGTCCTGCAACACATAGGCAGTATTTT.

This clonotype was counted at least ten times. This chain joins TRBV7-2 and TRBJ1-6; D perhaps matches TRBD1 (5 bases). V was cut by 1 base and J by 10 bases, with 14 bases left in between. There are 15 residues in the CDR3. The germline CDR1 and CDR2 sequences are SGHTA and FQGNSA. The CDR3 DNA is TGTGCCAGCAGCTTAGGGCAGGGACTCCGCTCACCCCTCCACTTT. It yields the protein CASSLGQGLRSPLHF.

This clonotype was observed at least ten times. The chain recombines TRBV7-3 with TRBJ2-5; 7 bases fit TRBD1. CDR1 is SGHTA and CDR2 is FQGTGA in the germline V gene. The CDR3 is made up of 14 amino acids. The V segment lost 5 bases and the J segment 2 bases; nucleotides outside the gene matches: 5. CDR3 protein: CASSRRDRQETQYF. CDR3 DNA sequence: TGTGCCAGCAGCCGCCGGGACAGACAAGAGACCCAGTACTTC. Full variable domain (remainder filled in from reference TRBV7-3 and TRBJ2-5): GAGVSQTPSNKVTEKGKYVELRCDPISGHTALYWYRQSLGQGPEFLIYFQGTGAADDSGLPNDRFFAVRPEGSVSTLKIQRTERGDSAVYLCASSRRDRQETQYFGPGTRLLVL.

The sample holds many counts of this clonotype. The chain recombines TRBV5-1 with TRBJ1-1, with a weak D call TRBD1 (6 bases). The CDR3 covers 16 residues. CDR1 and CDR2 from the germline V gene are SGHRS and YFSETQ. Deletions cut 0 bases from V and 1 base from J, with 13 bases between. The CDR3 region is CASSLEQGQGNTEAFF. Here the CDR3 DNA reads TGCGCCAGCAGCTTGGAACAGGGTCAAGGGAACACTGAAGCTTTCTTT.

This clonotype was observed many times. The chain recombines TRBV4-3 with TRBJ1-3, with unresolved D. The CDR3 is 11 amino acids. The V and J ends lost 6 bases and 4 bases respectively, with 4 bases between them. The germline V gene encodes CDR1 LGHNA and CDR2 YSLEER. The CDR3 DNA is TGCGCCAGCAGACAGGGAAACACCATATATTTT. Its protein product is CASRQGNTIYF.

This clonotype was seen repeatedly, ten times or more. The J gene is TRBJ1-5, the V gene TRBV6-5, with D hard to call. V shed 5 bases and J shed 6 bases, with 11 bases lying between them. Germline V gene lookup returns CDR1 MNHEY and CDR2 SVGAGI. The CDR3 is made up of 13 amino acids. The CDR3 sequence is CASSPGEGQPQHF. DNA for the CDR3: TGTGCCAGCAGTCCAGGAGAGGGTCAGCCCCAGCATTTT.

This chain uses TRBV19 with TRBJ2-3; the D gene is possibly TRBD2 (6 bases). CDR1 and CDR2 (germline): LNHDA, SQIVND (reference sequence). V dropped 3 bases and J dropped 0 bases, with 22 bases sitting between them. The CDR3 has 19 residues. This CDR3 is CASSIVVSGVGRSTDTQYF. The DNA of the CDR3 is TGTGCCAGTAGTATCGTTGTTAGCGGTGTGGGTCGTAGCACAGATACGCAGTATTTT.

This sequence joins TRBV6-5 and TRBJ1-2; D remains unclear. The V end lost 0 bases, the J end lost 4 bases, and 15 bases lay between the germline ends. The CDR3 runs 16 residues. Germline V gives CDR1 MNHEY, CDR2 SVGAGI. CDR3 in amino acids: CASSYSPRQAVYGYTF. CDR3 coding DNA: TGTGCCAGCAGTTACTCTCCCCGGCAGGCCGTCTATGGCTACACCTTC.

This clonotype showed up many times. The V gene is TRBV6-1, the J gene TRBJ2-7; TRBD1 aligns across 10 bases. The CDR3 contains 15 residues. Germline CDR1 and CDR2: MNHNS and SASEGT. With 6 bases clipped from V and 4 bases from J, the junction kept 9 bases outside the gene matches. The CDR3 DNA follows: TGTGCCAGCAGAAACCGGGGACAGGGGAAGTACGAGCAGTACTTC. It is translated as CASRNRGQGKYEQYF.

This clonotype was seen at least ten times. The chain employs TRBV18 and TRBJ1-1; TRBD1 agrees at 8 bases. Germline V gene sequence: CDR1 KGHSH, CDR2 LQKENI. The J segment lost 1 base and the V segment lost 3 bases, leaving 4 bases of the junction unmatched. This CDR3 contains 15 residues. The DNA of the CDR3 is TGTGCCAGCTCACCCGGGACAGGTGCGAACACTGAAGCTTTCTTT. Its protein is CASSPGTGANTEAFF.

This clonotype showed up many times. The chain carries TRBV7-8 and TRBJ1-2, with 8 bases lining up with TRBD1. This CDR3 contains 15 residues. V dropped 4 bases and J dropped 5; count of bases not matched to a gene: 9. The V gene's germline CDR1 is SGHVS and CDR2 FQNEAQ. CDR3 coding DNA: TGTGCCAGCAGCTCATTGAAAGGACAGGGATATGGCTACACCTTC. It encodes CASSSLKGQGYGYTF.

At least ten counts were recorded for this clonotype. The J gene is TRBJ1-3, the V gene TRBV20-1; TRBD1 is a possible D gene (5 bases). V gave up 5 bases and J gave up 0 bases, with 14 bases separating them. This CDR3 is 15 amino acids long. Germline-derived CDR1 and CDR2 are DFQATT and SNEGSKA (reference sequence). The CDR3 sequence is CSARDGTLSGNTIYF. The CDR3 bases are TGCAGTGCTCGGGACGGTACTCTCTCTGGAAACACCATATATTTT.

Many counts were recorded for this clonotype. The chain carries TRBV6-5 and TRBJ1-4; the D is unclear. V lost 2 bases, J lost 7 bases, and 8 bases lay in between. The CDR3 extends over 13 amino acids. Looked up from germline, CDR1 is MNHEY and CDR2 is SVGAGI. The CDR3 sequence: CASSYTHFEKLFF. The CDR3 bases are TGTGCCAGCAGTTACACACACTTTGAAAAACTGTTTTTT.

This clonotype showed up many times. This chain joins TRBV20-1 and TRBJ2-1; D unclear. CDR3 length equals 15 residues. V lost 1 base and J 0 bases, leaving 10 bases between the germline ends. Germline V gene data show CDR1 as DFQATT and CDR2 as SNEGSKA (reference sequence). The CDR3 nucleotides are TGCAGTGCTAGAGGGGTCCTTAGCTCCTACAATGAGCAGTTCTTC. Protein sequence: CSARGVLSSYNEQFF.